A selection of T cell receptor beta chains follows, all from one sample in a study of OX40 agonist ivuxolimab in advanced cancers. Method: immunoSEQ multiplex PCR; TCRdb's copy keeps in-frame clones and lacks some. The sample includes some 100,000 clones, 85% to 95% seen only once; the top ten take under 0.65%. The specimen comprised CD4+ or CD8+ T cells sorted from blood, sampled in a trial of the OX40 agonist ivuxolimab. The receptors were sampled from an adult with an advanced solid tumor such as melanoma, head and neck, liver or kidney cancer. Both conserved end residues are part of each CDR3. Fields, in order: V gene, clone size, J gene, D gene, CDR3 protein, CDR3 DNA. The D gene is left open where the match is weak. Size tells how often a clone was seen (once, few, many) or the class of an expanded clone, and some rows leave it out.

TRBV5-1	NA	TRBJ1-4	NA	CASSLEPQPATNEKLFF	TGCGCCAGCAGCCTTGAGCCCCAGCCTGCAACTAATGAAAAACTGTTTTTT
TRBV2	NA	TRBJ2-5	TRBD2	CASNSGGGQGTQYF	TGTGCCAGCAACAGCGGGGGCGGGCAGGGGACCCAGTACTTC
TRBV18	NA	TRBJ1-1	NA	CASSPEGSGAFF	TGTGCCAGCTCACCAGAGGGTTCAGGAGCTTTCTTT
TRBV28	NA	TRBJ1-2	NA	CASSSTVNGYTF	TGTGCCAGCAGCTCGACAGTCAATGGCTACACCTTC
TRBV6-6	many	TRBJ2-7	NA	CASSGELGVSEQYF	TGTGCCAGCAGTGGGGAGTTGGGGGTTTCCGAGCAGTACTTC
TRBV9	NA	TRBJ2-7	NA	CASSVRPSSREQYF	TGTGCCAGCAGCGTCCGACCCTCTTCCCGCGAGCAGTACTTC
TRBV4-3	few	TRBJ1-1	NA	CASSRFAWNTEAFF	TGCGCCAGCAGCCGATTCGCTTGGAACACTGAAGCTTTCTTT
TRBV6-1	NA	TRBJ2-3	TRBD1	CASRAGTVTDTQYF	TGTGCCAGCAGAGCCGGGACAGTGACAGATACGCAGTATTTT
TRBV19	NA	TRBJ1-5	TRBD1	CASISGTGQWGVDQPQHF	TGTGCCAGTATTTCGGGGACAGGGCAATGGGGAGTTGATCAGCCCCAGCATTTT
TRBV9	NA	TRBJ2-7	NA	CASSVAGTSFYEQYF	TGTGCCAGCAGCGTCGCCGGGACTTCTTTCTACGAGCAGTACTTC
TRBV10-1	NA	TRBJ1-1	NA	CASSSQTGPAEAFF	TGCGCCAGCAGTAGCCAAACAGGGCCCGCTGAAGCTTTCTTT
TRBV18	NA	TRBJ1-1	NA	CASSPQGVAEAFF	TGTGCCAGCTCACCTCAGGGTGTAGCTGAAGCTTTCTTT
TRBV7-9	NA	TRBJ2-1	NA	CASSLAEARIF	TGTGCCAGCAGCTTAGCTGAAGCGAGAATCTTC
TRBV29-1	NA	TRBJ2-5	NA	CSVLGSFMGPETQYF	TGCAGCGTTCTAGGTTCTTTCATGGGCCCGGAGACCCAGTACTTC
TRBV19	NA	TRBJ1-2	NA	CASSIVGPFNYGYTF	TGTGCCAGTAGTATAGTCGGGCCGTTCAACTATGGCTACACCTTC
TRBV5-1	NA	TRBJ2-7	TRBD2	CASSLTSDYEQYF	TGCGCCAGCAGCTTAACTAGCGACTACGAGCAGTACTTC
TRBV2	NA	TRBJ2-1	TRBD1	CASSEDRDNEQFF	TGTGCCAGCAGTGAGGACAGGGACAATGAGCAGTTCTTC
TRBV25-1	once	TRBJ2-1	TRBD2	CASSPTSGRVGEQFF	TGTGCCAGCAGTCCTACTAGCGGGAGAGTCGGTGAGCAGTTCTTC
TRBV14	NA	TRBJ1-3	NA	CASSQETTGNTIYF	TGTGCCAGCAGTCAGGAAACAACTGGAAACACCATATATTTT
TRBV4-2	NA	TRBJ1-1	NA	CASSPSAGQTNTEAFF	TGTGCCAGCAGCCCTTCAGCAGGACAGACGAACACTGAAGCTTTCTTT
TRBV7-8	NA	TRBJ2-6	NA	CASSLVAGASSGANVLTF	TGTGCCAGCAGCTTAGTGGCAGGGGCCAGCTCTGGGGCCAACGTCCTGACTTTC
TRBV2	NA	TRBJ2-7	NA	CASSPHGAYEQYF	TGTGCCAGCAGTCCTCATGGGGCCTACGAGCAGTACTTC
TRBV4-3	NA	TRBJ2-6	NA	CASSQERPATGANVLTF	TGCGCCAGCAGCCAAGAAAGACCCGCCACTGGGGCCAACGTCCTGACTTTC
TRBV19	NA	TRBJ1-1	NA	CASTGSFENTEAFF	TGTGCCAGTACTGGGAGTTTTGAGAACACTGAAGCTTTCTTT
TRBV7-6	NA	TRBJ1-3	NA	CASSTRAGVGGNTIYF	TGTGCCAGCAGCACTCGGGCAGGAGTGGGTGGAAACACCATATATTTT
TRBV5-1	NA	TRBJ1-5	NA	CASSQQGNQPQHF	TGCGCCAGCAGCCAACAGGGAAATCAGCCCCAGCATTTT
TRBV5-1	NA	TRBJ2-3	TRBD2	CASSYPGLATDTQYF	TGCGCCAGCAGCTACCCGGGACTAGCCACAGATACGCAGTATTTT
TRBV10-3	NA	TRBJ2-5	NA	CAISPRQETQYF	TGTGCCATCAGCCCTAGACAAGAGACCCAGTACTTC
TRBV7-2	NA	TRBJ2-6	TRBD1	CASSLAGTGISSGANVLTF	TGTGCCAGCAGCTTAGCGGGGACAGGAATTAGCTCTGGGGCCAACGTCCTGACTTTC
TRBV5-6	few	TRBJ1-2	NA	CASSLPRGSVYGYTF	TGTGCCAGCAGCTTGCCCAGGGGAAGTGTCTATGGCTACACCTTC
TRBV5-1	NA	TRBJ2-7	NA	CASSRGSSYEQYF	TGCGCCAGCAGCAGGGGGAGCTCCTACGAGCAGTACTTC
TRBV25-1	NA	TRBJ2-5	NA	CASSEPGPKSQTQYF	TGTGCCAGCAGTGAACCCGGCCCTAAATCTCAGACCCAGTACTTC
TRBV5-1	NA	TRBJ2-1	NA	CASSLVSSYNEQFF	TGCGCCAGCAGCTTGGTATCCAGTTACAATGAGCAGTTCTTC
TRBV30	NA	TRBJ1-1	TRBD1	CAWSTGQGNTEAFF	TGTGCCTGGAGTACCGGACAGGGCAACACTGAAGCTTTCTTT
TRBV5-6	NA	TRBJ2-5	NA	CASSWGHQETQYF	TGTGCCAGCAGCTGGGGACACCAAGAGACCCAGTACTTC
TRBV9	NA	TRBJ2-6	NA	CASSAIQSSGANVLTF	TGTGCCAGCAGCGCCATTCAGAGCTCTGGGGCCAACGTCCTGACTTTC
TRBV5-1	NA	TRBJ2-2	NA	CASSPQTLEDTGELFF	TGCGCCAGCAGCCCTCAGACCTTGGAGGACACCGGGGAGCTGTTTTTT
TRBV6-5	once	TRBJ2-7	TRBD2	CASSYLLAGPYEQYF	TGTGCCAGCAGTTACCTGCTAGCGGGACCCTACGAGCAGTACTTC
TRBV18	NA	TRBJ1-2	TRBD1	CASSPGTGANYGYTF	TGTGCCAGCTCACCGGGGACAGGGGCTAACTATGGCTACACCTTC
TRBV18	NA	TRBJ2-2	NA	CASSPLNTGELFF	TGTGCCAGCTCACCCTTGAACACCGGGGAGCTGTTTTTT
TRBV15	NA	TRBJ1-5	NA	CATSRDRFNQPQHF	TGTGCCACCAGCAGAGACAGATTCAATCAGCCCCAGCATTTT
TRBV19	NA	TRBJ2-5	NA	CASSIAPGLPQETQYF	TGTGCCAGTAGTATAGCGCCTGGACTTCCTCAAGAGACCCAGTACTTC
TRBV5-8	NA	TRBJ2-1	NA	CASSLGSRSSYNEQFF	TGTGCCAGCAGCTTGGGCAGCCGGAGCTCCTACAATGAGCAGTTCTTC
TRBV5-1	NA	TRBJ2-2	TRBD1	CASSPFGQGSGELFF	TGCGCCAGCAGCCCCTTCGGACAGGGTAGTGGGGAGCTGTTTTTT
TRBV6-1	NA	TRBJ2-2	NA	CASSDLFEQERGTGELFF	TGTGCCAGCAGTGATTTATTCGAGCAGGAGCGAGGAACCGGGGAGCTGTTTTTT
TRBV7-6	NA	TRBJ2-7	TRBD1	CASSSRQGIHEQYF	TGTGCCAGCAGCTCGAGACAGGGGATCCACGAGCAGTACTTC
TRBV30	NA	TRBJ2-5	NA	CAWSTGLQETQYF	TGTGCCTGGAGTACGGGACTTCAGGAGACCCAGTACTTC
TRBV15	NA	TRBJ2-7	NA	CATSWTGGTYEQYF	TGTGCCACCAGCTGGACCGGAGGCACCTACGAGCAGTACTTC
TRBV7-2	NA	TRBJ1-5	TRBD1	CASSLGTGAVAPQHF	TGTGCCAGCAGCCTCGGGACAGGGGCCGTAGCGCCCCAGCATTTT
TRBV18	NA	TRBJ2-7	TRBD2	CASSKSRTEGTSTEGGQYF	TGTGCCAGCTCAAAATCAAGGACGGAAGGGACTAGCACAGAGGGGGGGCAGTACTTC
TRBV19	NA	TRBJ2-3	NA	CASIGRDPTDTQYF	TGTGCCAGTATAGGGCGGGATCCCACAGATACGCAGTATTTT
TRBV5-1	NA	TRBJ2-3	NA	CASSQTDTQYF	TGCGCCAGCAGCCAGACAGATACGCAGTATTTT
TRBV30	NA	TRBJ1-2	NA	CAWSRQTRDRNGYTF	TGTGCCTGGAGTCGCCAGACCCGAGACAGGAATGGCTACACCTTC
TRBV27	NA	TRBJ2-2	TRBD2	CASSFSGLATIKGELFF	TGTGCCAGCAGTTTTTCTGGACTAGCGACAATTAAGGGGGAGCTGTTTTTT
TRBV28	NA	TRBJ1-2	NA	CASRNRRNYGYTF	TGTGCCAGCAGGAACAGGAGGAACTATGGCTACACCTTC
TRBV6-1	NA	TRBJ2-2	TRBD2	CASRSGANTGELFF	TGTGCCAGCCGGAGCGGGGCGAACACCGGGGAGCTGTTTTTT
TRBV4-3	NA	TRBJ2-4	TRBD1	CASSPGQGREIQYF	TGCGCCAGCAGCCCGGGACAGGGGAGAGAGATTCAGTACTTC